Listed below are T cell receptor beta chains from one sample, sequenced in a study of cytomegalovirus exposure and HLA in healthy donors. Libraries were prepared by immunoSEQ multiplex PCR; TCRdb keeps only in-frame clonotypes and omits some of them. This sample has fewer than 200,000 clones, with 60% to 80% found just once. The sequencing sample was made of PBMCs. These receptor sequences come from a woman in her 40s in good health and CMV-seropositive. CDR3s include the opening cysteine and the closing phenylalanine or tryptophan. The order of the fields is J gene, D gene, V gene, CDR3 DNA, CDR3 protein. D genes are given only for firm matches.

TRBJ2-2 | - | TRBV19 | TGTGCCAGTAGTATCCCCGGGATAGGCACCGGGGAGCTGTTTTTT | CASSIPGIGTGELFF
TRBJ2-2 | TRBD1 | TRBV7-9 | TGTGCCAGCAGCTCTCAGGGGGACGGGGAGCTGTTTTTT | CASSSQGDGELFF
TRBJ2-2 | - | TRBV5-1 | TGCGCCAGCAGCCTCGGGACTGAGGGCACCGGGGAGCTGTTTTTT | CASSLGTEGTGELFF
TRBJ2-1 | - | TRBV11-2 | TGTGCCAGCACCGTGGGAGCGTTACAGCAGTTCTTC | CASTVGALQQFF
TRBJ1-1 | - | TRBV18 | TGTGCCAGCTCACCACTCGGACATCCGAACACTGAAGCTTTCTTT | CASSPLGHPNTEAFF
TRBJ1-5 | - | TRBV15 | TGTGCCACCAGCAGAGATAGGGGAAGCAATCAGCCCCAGCATTTT | CATSRDRGSNQPQHF
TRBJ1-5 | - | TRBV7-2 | TGTGCCAGCAGCTTAGCGCTAACAGGGCCCCAGCATTTT | CASSLALTGPQHF
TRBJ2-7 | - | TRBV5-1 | TGCGCCAGCAGCTTAGCCGGGACTCTCAAACCCTACGAGCAGTACTTC | CASSLAGTLKPYEQYF
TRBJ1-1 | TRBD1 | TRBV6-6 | TGTGCCAGCAGTTACCCCGGGACAGGGGGGCCTGAAGCTTTCTTT | CASSYPGTGGPEAFF
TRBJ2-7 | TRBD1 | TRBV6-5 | TGTGCCAGCATTCTTAGGACAGGTGGGGCCTACGAGCAGTACTTC | CASILRTGGAYEQYF
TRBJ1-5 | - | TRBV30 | TGTGCCTGGAGAGGGCGGCAGGGCGGCCCCCAGCATTTT | CAWRGRQGGPQHF
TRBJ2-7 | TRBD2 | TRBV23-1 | TGCGCCAGCAGCCTGCAAGGCGGGAGGTTTACCTACGAGCAGTACTTC | CASSLQGGRFTYEQYF
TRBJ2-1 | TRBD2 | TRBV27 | TGTGCCAGCAGTTTAAGGGGAGGACTAGCGGGAGGGCCTCCCTACAATGAGCAGTTCTTC | CASSLRGGLAGGPPYNEQFF
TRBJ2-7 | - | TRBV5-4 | TGTGCCAGCAGTGACTCGAGCAGATACGAGCAGTACTTC | CASSDSSRYEQYF
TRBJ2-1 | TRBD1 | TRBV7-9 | TGTGCCAGCAGCTTAGGGTCGCTGACAGGGGGCTACAATGAGCAGTTCTTC | CASSLGSLTGGYNEQFF
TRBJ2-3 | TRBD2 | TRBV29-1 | TGCAGCGTTGTAGGGCTAGCGGGAGTCGAGGTCCCAGATACGCAGTATTTT | CSVVGLAGVEVPDTQYF
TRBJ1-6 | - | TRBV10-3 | TGTGCCATCAGGTCAATCGGGAATTCACCCCTCCACTTT | CAIRSIGNSPLHF